What follows are 4 T cell receptor beta chains derived from one specimen sequenced in a study of T cells expressing NK-cell markers. TCRdb reprocessed the 5' RACE reads, with one entry per CDR3 protein and no DNA. The sample has 500,000 or so distinct CDR3 sequences; the top ten hold around 4%. Sequencing was performed on blood T cells: a sorted CD56 or NKG2C T cell subset, CD4+ or CD8+ T cells, or bulk PBMC T cells (not recorded which). Receptor source: a man aged 18 to 35 in good health.

The CDR3 reads CASSEYRGAGANVLTF. The V and J genes are TRBV25-1 and TRBJ2-6; the D call from TCRdb, TRBD1, cannot be confirmed without DNA. Germline V gene lookup returns CDR1 MGHDK and CDR2 SYGVNS. The CDR3 is 16 residues long.

The chain links TRBV7-9 to TRBJ1-5; TCRdb outputs TRBD1, but without DNA this stays unchecked. Germline V gene lookup returns CDR1 SEHNR and CDR2 FQNEAQ (reference sequence). The CDR3 loop spans 15 amino acids. CDR3 residues: CASSLGGTGNQPQHF.

Here the CDR3 reads CAITTTSYNEQFF. J is TRBJ2-1 and V is TRBV10-3; TCRdb picks TRBD2, but there is no DNA to check that call. From germline, CDR1 is ENHRY and CDR2 SYGVKD. The CDR3 spans 13 residues.

The J gene is TRBJ2-5, the V gene TRBV12-3 or TRBV12-4; there is no DNA to check the TCRdb D call of TRBD2. The CDR3 runs to 18 residues. CDR3: CASSLGLTGSSAGETQYF.